This T cell receptor (beta chain) originates from a study of technical replicates of blood from a few donors (dated by TCRdb to about 2017). Comment on this clone: Its binding antigen is unknown. Per-base quality was not reported, and no clone a single base away is much larger than it.

The library was produced with the immunoSEQ multiplex PCR assay. This is the immuneACCESS table as TCRdb keeps it, with only in-frame sequences that have V and J called. A part of the clones is gone; compared with another copy, unresolved V genes explain less than half, and the rest is unexplained. The sample contains about 70,000 clones, roughly 96% of them found a single time. Roughly 0.19% of the sample is held by the ten biggest clonotypes. The V and J ends are trimmed by 5 bases and 5 bases, leaving 7 bases between them. From the germline V gene, CDR1 is MGHDK and CDR2 is SYGVNS. Including the terminal cysteine and phenylalanine, the CDR3 comprises 12 residues. Only the CDR3 DNA is retained, 36 bases long and in frame from the first base.

The TCR originated in a human donor in good health. Sequencing used T cells isolated from PBMCs. The receptor chain draws on TRBV25-1 and TRBJ2-1; a tentative D call is TRBD1 (5 bases match). CDR3 region: CASSQGHNEQFF. At the DNA level, the sequence is TGTGCCAGCAGTCAGGGTCACAATGAGCAGTTCTTC.